This is a list of T cell receptor beta chains from one sample in a study of blood T cell repertoires in COVID-19. The method was immunoSEQ multiplex PCR; TCRdb's version includes in-frame clones alone and lacks a portion of them. The table lists 100,000 or so clones, over 75% of them singletons, with under 7.5% in the top ten. Sequencing was done on a sample of peripheral blood. These receptors were collected from a woman aged 60-70 years with acute or convalescent COVID-19. CDR3s include the opening cysteine and the closing phenylalanine or tryptophan. D genes are given only for firm matches. Size is omitted from some rows. Given values are once, few, many or a class for expanded clones.

clone size: NA
V gene: TRBV2
D gene: NA
J gene: TRBJ1-2
CDR3 protein: CASSPGLPRDYGYTF
CDR3 DNA: TGTGCCAGCAGTCCAGGACTCCCGAGGGACTATGGCTACACCTTC

clone size: NA
V gene: TRBV4-1
D gene: NA
J gene: TRBJ1-1
CDR3 protein: CASSQPGQRNTEAFF
CDR3 DNA: TGCGCCAGCAGCCAACCGGGACAAAGGAACACTGAAGCTTTCTTT

clone size: NA
V gene: TRBV12-3/TRBV12-4
D gene: NA
J gene: TRBJ1-5
CDR3 protein: CASMRGSQPQHF
CDR3 DNA: TGTGCCAGCATGAGGGGGTCACAGCCCCAGCATTTT

clone size: NA
V gene: TRBV11-3
D gene: TRBD2
J gene: TRBJ2-3
CDR3 protein: CASSLSLAGGPGDTQYF
CDR3 DNA: TGTGCCAGCAGCTTATCTCTAGCGGGAGGGCCAGGAGATACGCAGTATTTT

clone size: NA
V gene: TRBV7-9
D gene: TRBD1
J gene: TRBJ2-4
CDR3 protein: CASSSVGQKVQYF
CDR3 DNA: TGTGCCAGCAGCTCCGTGGGACAGAAGGTGCAGTACTTC

clone size: NA
V gene: TRBV6-4
D gene: TRBD2
J gene: TRBJ2-1
CDR3 protein: CASRDPSGRRYEQFF
CDR3 DNA: TGTGCCAGCAGGGACCCTAGCGGGAGGAGGTATGAGCAGTTCTTC

clone size: NA
V gene: TRBV3-1/TRBV3-2
D gene: NA
J gene: TRBJ2-2
CDR3 protein: CASSQVTAGELFF
CDR3 DNA: TGTGCCAGCAGCCAAGTTACGGCCGGGGAGCTGTTTTTT

clone size: once
V gene: TRBV7-3
D gene: TRBD2
J gene: TRBJ2-1
CDR3 protein: CASSLGLAANEQFF
CDR3 DNA: TGTGCCAGCAGCTTGGGACTAGCGGCGAATGAGCAGTTCTTC

clone size: NA
V gene: TRBV7-9
D gene: NA
J gene: TRBJ2-1
CDR3 protein: CASRRGLLRDREQFF
CDR3 DNA: TGTGCCAGCCGAAGGGGCCTATTAAGAGACCGGGAGCAGTTCTTC

clone size: few
V gene: TRBV5-4
D gene: NA
J gene: TRBJ1-5
CDR3 protein: CASSLAGGNQPQHF
CDR3 DNA: TGTGCCAGCAGCTTGGCGGGCGGGAATCAGCCCCAGCATTTT

clone size: NA
V gene: TRBV19
D gene: NA
J gene: TRBJ1-5
CDR3 protein: CATREGNQPQHF
CDR3 DNA: TGTGCCACTAGGGAGGGCAATCAGCCCCAGCATTTT

clone size: NA
V gene: TRBV4-2
D gene: NA
J gene: TRBJ2-3
CDR3 protein: CASSQLSADTQYF
CDR3 DNA: TGTGCCAGCAGCCAACTAAGCGCAGATACGCAGTATTTT

clone size: once
V gene: TRBV3-1/TRBV3-2
D gene: TRBD1
J gene: TRBJ2-2
CDR3 protein: CASRLQGSGELFF
CDR3 DNA: TGTGCCAGCCGCCTACAGGGGAGCGGGGAGCTGTTTTTT

clone size: NA
V gene: TRBV28
D gene: TRBD1
J gene: TRBJ1-2
CDR3 protein: CASSRPGTANYGYTF
CDR3 DNA: TGTGCCAGCAGTCGCCCCGGGACAGCCAACTATGGCTACACCTTC

clone size: once
V gene: TRBV28
D gene: NA
J gene: TRBJ2-3
CDR3 protein: CATHSAGSSTDTQYF
CDR3 DNA: TGTGCCACCCACTCGGCGGGGTCTAGCACAGATACGCAGTATTTT

clone size: NA
V gene: TRBV3-1/TRBV3-2
D gene: NA
J gene: TRBJ1-1
CDR3 protein: CASSPVRGQTGEAFF
CDR3 DNA: TGTGCCAGCAGCCCAGTTCGTGGACAGACTGGTGAAGCTTTCTTT

clone size: NA
V gene: TRBV3-1/TRBV3-2
D gene: NA
J gene: TRBJ1-2
CDR3 protein: CASSQVEGGYTF
CDR3 DNA: TGTGCCAGCAGCCAAGTGGAGGGTGGCTACACCTTC

clone size: few
V gene: TRBV10-2
D gene: TRBD1
J gene: TRBJ1-6
CDR3 protein: CASSEGDRVYNSPLHF
CDR3 DNA: TGCGCCAGCAGTGAAGGGGACAGGGTTTATAATTCACCCCTCCACTTT

clone size: NA
V gene: TRBV19
D gene: TRBD1
J gene: TRBJ1-1
CDR3 protein: CASSGTGTNTEAFF
CDR3 DNA: TGTGCCAGTAGTGGGACAGGAACAAACACTGAAGCTTTCTTT

clone size: once
V gene: TRBV27
D gene: NA
J gene: TRBJ1-5
CDR3 protein: CASSLDRKQPQHF
CDR3 DNA: TGTGCCAGCAGTTTGGACAGAAAACAGCCCCAGCATTTT

clone size: NA
V gene: TRBV18
D gene: NA
J gene: TRBJ2-2
CDR3 protein: CASSTSLTGELFF
CDR3 DNA: TGTGCCAGCTCTACTAGCCTCACCGGGGAGCTGTTTTTT

clone size: NA
V gene: TRBV18
D gene: TRBD2
J gene: TRBJ2-5
CDR3 protein: CASSPITGGQETQYF
CDR3 DNA: TGTGCCAGCTCACCTATTACGGGAGGTCAAGAGACCCAGTACTTC

clone size: NA
V gene: TRBV28
D gene: TRBD2
J gene: TRBJ2-1
CDR3 protein: CASSFETSGSYEQFF
CDR3 DNA: TGTGCCAGCAGTTTCGAGACTAGCGGGAGCTATGAGCAGTTCTTC

clone size: NA
V gene: TRBV20-1
D gene: TRBD1
J gene: TRBJ2-5
CDR3 protein: CSVDRGETQYF
CDR3 DNA: TGCAGTGTGGACAGGGGCGAGACCCAGTACTTC

clone size: NA
V gene: TRBV30
D gene: TRBD2
J gene: TRBJ2-5
CDR3 protein: CAWSTTGGGTYF
CDR3 DNA: TGTGCCTGGAGTACCACGGGGGGAGGGACCTACTTC

clone size: once
V gene: TRBV5-1
D gene: NA
J gene: TRBJ2-3
CDR3 protein: CASSLGNPPGDTQYF
CDR3 DNA: TGCGCCAGCAGCTTGGGAAACCCTCCCGGGGATACGCAGTATTTT